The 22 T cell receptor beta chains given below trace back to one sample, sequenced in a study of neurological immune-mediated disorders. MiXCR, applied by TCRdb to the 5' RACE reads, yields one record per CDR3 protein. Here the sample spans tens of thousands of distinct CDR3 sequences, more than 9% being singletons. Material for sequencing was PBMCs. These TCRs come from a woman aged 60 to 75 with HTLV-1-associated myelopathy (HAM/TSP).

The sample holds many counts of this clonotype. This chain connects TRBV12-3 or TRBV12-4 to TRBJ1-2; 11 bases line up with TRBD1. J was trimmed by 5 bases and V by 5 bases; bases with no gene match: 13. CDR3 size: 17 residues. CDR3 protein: CASSRDRDRGTRYGYTF. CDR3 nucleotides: TGTGCCAGCAGTCGAGATCGGGACAGGGGGACTAGGTATGGCTACACCTTC.

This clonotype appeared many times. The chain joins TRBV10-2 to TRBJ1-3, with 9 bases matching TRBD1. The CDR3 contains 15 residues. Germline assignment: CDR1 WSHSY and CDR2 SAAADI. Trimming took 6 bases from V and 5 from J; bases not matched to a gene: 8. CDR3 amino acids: CASSGTGQGRNTIYF. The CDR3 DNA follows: TGCGCCAGCAGCGGGACCGGACAGGGGCGAAACACCATATATTTT.

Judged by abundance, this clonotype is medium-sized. The CDR3 DNA sequence: TGCAGTGCTAAAACAGGGTTTGACTATGGCTACACCTTC. Amino acids: CSAKTGFDYGYTF. The J gene is TRBJ1-2, the V gene TRBV20-1, with a weak D call TRBD1 (6 bases). V was trimmed by 4 bases and J by 3 bases, leaving 12 bases between them. Germline values: CDR1 DFQATT, CDR2 SNEGSKA (reference sequence). The CDR3 runs to 13 residues.

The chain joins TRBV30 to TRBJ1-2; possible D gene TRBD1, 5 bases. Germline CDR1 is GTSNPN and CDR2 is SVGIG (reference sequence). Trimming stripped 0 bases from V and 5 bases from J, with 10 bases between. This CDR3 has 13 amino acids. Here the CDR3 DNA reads TGTGCCTGGAGTGTGGGGACCGAGTATGGCTACACCTTC. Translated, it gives CAWSVGTEYGYTF.

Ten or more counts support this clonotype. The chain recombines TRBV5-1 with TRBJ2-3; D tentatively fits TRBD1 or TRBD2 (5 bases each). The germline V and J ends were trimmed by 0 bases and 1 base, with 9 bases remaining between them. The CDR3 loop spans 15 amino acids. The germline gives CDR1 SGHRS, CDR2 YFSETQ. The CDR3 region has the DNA TGCGCCAGCAGCTTGGATGGGGGACGCACAGATACGCAGTATTTT. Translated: CASSLDGGRTDTQYF.

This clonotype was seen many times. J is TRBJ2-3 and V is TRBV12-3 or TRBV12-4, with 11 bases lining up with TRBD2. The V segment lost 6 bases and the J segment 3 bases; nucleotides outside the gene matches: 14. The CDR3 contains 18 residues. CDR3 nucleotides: TGTGCCAGCAGATGGGGAACTAGCGGGGGAGGAGGTACAGATACGCAGTATTTT. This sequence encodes CASRWGTSGGGGTDTQYF.

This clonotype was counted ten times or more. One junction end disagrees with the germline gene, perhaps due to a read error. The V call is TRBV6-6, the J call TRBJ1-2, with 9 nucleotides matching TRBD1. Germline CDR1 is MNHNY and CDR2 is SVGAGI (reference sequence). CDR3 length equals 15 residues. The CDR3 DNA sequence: TGTGTCAGCAGTTACAGGGACAGGGAGGACTATGGCTACACCTTC. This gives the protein CVSSYRDREDYGYTF.

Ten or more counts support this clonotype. CDR3 in DNA: TGCAGTGCTAGAGATCTACTGGATAGGTTGTTTTTT. Residues: CSARDLLDRLFF. J is TRBJ1-4 and V is TRBV20-1; D gene unclear. V was shortened by 0 bases and J by 15 bases, with 14 bases between the two germline ends. The CDR3 is 12 residues long. In germline, CDR1 is DFQATT, CDR2 SNEGSKA (reference sequence).

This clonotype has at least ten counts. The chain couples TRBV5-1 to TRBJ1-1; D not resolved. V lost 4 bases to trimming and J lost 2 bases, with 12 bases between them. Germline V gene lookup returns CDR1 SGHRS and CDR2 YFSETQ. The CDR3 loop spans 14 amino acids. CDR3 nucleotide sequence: TGCGCCAGCAGCCCAGGTCTGCCAAACACTGAAGCTTTCTTT. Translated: CASSPGLPNTEAFF.

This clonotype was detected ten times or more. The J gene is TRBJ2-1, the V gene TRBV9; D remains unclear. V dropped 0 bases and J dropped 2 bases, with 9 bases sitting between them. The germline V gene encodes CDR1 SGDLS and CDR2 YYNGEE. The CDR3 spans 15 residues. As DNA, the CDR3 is TGTGCCAGCAGCGTAGATGGCTCGACCTACAATGAGCAGTTCTTC. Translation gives CASSVDGSTYNEQFF. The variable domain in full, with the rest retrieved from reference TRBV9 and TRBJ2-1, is DSGVTQTPKHLITATGQRVTLRCSPRSGDLSVYWYQQSLDQGLQFLIQYYNGEERAKGNILERFSAQQFPDLHSELNLSSLELGDSALYFCASSVDGSTYNEQFFGPGTRLTVL.

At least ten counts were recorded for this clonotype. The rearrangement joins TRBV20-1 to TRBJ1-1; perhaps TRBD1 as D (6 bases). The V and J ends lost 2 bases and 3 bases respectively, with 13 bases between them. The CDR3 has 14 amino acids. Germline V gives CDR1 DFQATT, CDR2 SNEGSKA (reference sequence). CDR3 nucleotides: TGCAGTGCTAGAATTCCGGGACAATACACTGAAGCTTTCTTT. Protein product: CSARIPGQYTEAFF.

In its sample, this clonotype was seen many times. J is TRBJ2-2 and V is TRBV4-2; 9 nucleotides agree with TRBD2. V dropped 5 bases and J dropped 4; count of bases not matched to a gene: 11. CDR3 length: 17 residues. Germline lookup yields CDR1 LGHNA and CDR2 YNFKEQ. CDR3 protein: CASSTSAGGGATGELFF. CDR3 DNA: TGTGCCAGCAGCACCTCAGCGGGCGGGGGGGCCACCGGGGAGCTGTTTTTT.

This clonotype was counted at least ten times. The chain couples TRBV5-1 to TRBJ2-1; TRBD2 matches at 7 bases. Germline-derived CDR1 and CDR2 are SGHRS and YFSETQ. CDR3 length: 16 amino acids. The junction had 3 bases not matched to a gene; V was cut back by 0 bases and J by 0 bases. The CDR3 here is CASSLVPGGSYNEQFF. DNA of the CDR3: TGCGCCAGCAGCTTGGTCCCGGGGGGCTCCTACAATGAGCAGTTCTTC.

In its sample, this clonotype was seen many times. CDR3: CASSQTQGFKNIQYF. The CDR3 DNA sequence: TGTGCCAGCAGCCAAACGCAGGGTTTCAAAAACATTCAGTACTTC. The rearrangement joins TRBV3-1 to TRBJ2-4; D perhaps matches TRBD1 (5 bases). Per germline, CDR1 LGHDT and CDR2 YNNKEL (reference sequence). CDR3 length: 15 amino acids. The V end was cut by 2 bases, the J end by 3 bases, with 11 bases between.

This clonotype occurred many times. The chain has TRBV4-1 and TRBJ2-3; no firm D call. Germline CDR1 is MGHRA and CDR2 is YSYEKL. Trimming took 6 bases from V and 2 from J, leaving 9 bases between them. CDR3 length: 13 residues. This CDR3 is CASSPRATDTQYF. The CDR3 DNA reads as TGCGCCAGCAGTCCCCGGGCCACAGATACGCAGTATTTT.

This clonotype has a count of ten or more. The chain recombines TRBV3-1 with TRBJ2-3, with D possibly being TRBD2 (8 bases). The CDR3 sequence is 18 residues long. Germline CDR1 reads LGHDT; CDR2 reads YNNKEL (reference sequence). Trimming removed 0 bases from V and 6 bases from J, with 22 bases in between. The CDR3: CASSQDLKRGTAHDTQYF. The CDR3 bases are TGTGCCAGCAGCCAAGATCTTAAGCGGGGGACAGCACACGATACGCAGTATTTT.

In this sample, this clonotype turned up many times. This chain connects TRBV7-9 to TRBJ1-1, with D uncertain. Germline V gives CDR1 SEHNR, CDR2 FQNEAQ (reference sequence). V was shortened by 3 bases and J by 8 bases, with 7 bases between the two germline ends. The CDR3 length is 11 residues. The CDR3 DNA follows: TGTGCCAGCAGCTTTACTACCGAAGCTTTCTTT. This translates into CASSFTTEAFF.

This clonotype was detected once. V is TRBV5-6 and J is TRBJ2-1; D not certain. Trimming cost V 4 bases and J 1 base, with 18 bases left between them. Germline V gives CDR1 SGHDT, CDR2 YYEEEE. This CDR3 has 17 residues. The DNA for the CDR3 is TGTGCCAGCAGCCAAGAAGGCCACTCTAGGTCCTACAATGAGCAGTTCTTC. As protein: CASSQEGHSRSYNEQFF.

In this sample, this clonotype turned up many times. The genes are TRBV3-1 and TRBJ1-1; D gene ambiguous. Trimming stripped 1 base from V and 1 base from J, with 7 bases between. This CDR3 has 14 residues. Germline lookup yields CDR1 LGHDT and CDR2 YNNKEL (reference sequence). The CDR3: CASSQVGANTEAFF. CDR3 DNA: TGTGCCAGCAGCCAAGTGGGAGCGAACACTGAAGCTTTCTTT.

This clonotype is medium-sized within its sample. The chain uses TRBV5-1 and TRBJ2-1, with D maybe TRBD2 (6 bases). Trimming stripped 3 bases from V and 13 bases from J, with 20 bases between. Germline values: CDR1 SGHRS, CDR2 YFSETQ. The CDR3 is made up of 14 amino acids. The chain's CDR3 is CASSSRAGTSGQFF. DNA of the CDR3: TGCGCCAGCAGCTCGAGAGCCGGGACTTCAGGACAGTTCTTC. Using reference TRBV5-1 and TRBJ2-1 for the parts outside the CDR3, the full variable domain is KAGVTQTPRYLIKTRGQQVTLSCSPISGHRSVSWYQQTPGQGLQFLFEYFSETQRNKGNFPGRFSGRQFSNSRSEMNVSTLELGDSALYLCASSSRAGTSGQFFGPGTRLTVL.

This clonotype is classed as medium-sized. CDR3 region: CASSPAGHRNSPLHF. Written as DNA, the CDR3 is TGCGCCAGCAGTCCTGCGGGACACCGTAATTCACCCCTCCACTTT. The chain uses TRBV5-1 and TRBJ1-6; tentatively, D is TRBD1 (6 bases). Germline loops: CDR1 SGHRS, CDR2 YFSETQ. The germline V and J ends were trimmed by 5 bases and 6 bases, with 15 bases remaining between them. This CDR3 has 15 residues.

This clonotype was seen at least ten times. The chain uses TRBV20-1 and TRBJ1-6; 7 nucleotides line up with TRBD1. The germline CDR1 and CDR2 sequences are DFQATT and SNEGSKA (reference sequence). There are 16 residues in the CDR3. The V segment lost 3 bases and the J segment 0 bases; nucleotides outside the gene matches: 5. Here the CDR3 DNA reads TGCAGTGCTAGGGGCAGGGGGAGCTCCTATAATTCACCCCTCCACTTT. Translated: CSARGRGSSYNSPLHF.